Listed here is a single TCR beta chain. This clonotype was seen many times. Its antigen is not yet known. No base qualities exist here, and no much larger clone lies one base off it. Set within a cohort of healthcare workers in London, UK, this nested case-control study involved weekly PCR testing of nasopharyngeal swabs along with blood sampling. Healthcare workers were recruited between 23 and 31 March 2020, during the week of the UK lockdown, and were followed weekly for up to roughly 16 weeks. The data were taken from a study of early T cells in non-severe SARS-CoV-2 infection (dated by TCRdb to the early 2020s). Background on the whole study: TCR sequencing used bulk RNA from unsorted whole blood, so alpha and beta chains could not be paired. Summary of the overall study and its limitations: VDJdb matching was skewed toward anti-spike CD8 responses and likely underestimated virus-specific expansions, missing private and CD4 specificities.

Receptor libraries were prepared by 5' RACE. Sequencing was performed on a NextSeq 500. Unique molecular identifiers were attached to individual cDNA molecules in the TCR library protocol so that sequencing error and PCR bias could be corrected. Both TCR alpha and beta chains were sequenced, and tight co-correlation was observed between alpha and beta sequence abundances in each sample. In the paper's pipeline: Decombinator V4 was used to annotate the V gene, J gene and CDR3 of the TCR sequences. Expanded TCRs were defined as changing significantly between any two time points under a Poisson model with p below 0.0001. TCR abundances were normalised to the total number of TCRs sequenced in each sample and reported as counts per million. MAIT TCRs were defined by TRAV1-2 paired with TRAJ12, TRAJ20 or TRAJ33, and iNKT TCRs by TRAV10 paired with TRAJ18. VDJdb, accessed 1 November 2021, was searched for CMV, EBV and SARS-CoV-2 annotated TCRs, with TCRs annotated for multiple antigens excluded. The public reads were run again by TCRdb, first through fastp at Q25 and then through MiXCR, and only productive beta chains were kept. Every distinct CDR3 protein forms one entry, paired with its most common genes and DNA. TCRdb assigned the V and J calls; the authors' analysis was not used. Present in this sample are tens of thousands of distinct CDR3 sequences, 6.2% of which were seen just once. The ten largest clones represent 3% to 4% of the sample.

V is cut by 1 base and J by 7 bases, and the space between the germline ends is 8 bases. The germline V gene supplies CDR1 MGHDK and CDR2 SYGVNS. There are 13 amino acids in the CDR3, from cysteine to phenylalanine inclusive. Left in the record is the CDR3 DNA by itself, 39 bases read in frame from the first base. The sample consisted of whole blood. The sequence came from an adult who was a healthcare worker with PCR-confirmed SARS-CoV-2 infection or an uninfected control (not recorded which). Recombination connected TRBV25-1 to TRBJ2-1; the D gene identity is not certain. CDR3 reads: CASSEFLQNEQFF. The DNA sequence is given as TGTGCCAGCAGTGAATTTCTACAGAATGAGCAGTTCTTC.